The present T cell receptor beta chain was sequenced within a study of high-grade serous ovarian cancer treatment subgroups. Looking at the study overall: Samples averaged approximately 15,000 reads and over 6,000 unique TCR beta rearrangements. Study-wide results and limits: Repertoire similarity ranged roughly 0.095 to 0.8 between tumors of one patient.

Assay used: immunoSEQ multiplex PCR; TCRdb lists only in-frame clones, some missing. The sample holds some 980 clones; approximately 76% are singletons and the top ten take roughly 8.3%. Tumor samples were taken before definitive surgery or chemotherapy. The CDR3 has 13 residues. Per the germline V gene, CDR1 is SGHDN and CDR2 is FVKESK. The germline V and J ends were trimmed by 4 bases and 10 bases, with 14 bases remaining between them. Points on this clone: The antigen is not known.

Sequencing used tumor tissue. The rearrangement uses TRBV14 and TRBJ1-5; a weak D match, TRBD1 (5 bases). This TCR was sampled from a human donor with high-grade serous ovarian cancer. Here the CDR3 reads CASSPGLGRPQHF. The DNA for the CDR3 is TGTGCCAGCAGCCCAGGGCTCGGGAGACCCCAGCATTTT.